The 8 T cell receptor beta chains presented below share a single source sample, sequenced in a study of CD8 T cells in Susac syndrome. With random hexamers, roughly 0.5 to 1 ug RNA was reverse transcribed. MiXCR was run by TCRdb on the immunoSEQ multiplex PCR reads, yielding one entry per CDR3 protein. Of 51,000 or so distinct CDR3 sequences detected, 80% to 95% appear once; the ten largest clones hold approximately 0.54%. Sequencing was carried out using CD8+ T cells from PBMCs. The receptor set was obtained from a human donor in good health.

With respect to this clonotype: One junction end does not reproduce the germline sequence, and a read error may be involved. The chain recombines TRBV28 with TRBJ1-2; D remains ambiguous. Germline V CDR1 and CDR2: MDHEN, SYDVKM. This CDR3 has 15 residues. As DNA, the CDR3 is TGCGCCAGCAGCCTCCTGTACAGCTCCTCCTATGGCTACACCTTC. Translating gives CASSLLYSSSYGYTF.

The chain recombines TRBV15 with TRBJ2-1; unclear D gene. CDR3 length: 14 amino acids. Deletions cut 0 bases from V and 6 bases from J, with 9 bases between. CDR1 is LNHNV, CDR2 YYDKDF, per germline (reference sequence). The CDR3 sequence: CATSRDQGLNEQFF. CDR3 nucleotide sequence: TGTGCCACCAGCAGAGATCAAGGGCTCAATGAGCAGTTCTTC.

The chain recombines TRBV3-1 with TRBJ2-7; TRBD2 is a possible D gene (6 bases). The CDR3 has 15 residues. Germline V CDR1 and CDR2: LGHDT, YNNKEL (reference sequence). Trimming took off 3 bases at V and 0 bases at J, with 12 bases between the two ends. The CDR3 DNA sequence: TGTGCCAGCAGCCACTCCTTAGCGGTCTCCTACGAGCAGTACTTC. This sequence encodes CASSHSLAVSYEQYF.

CDR3 loop: CASKGTPSYEQYF. Written as DNA, the CDR3 is TGTGCCAGCAAAGGCACCCCCTCCTACGAGCAGTACTTC. The chain links TRBV5-6 to TRBJ2-7; D uncertain. V was cut by 6 bases and J by 0 bases, with 10 bases left in between. CDR3 length equals 13 residues. Germline V gives CDR1 SGHDT, CDR2 YYEEEE.

The rearrangement joins TRBV6-6 to TRBJ2-7; D is uncertain. The CDR3 is made up of 16 amino acids. Germline assignment: CDR1 MNHNY and CDR2 SVGAGI (reference sequence). V lost 4 bases and J 4 bases, leaving 20 bases between the germline ends. CDR3 DNA: TGTGCCAGCAGTTTCGAGTTCATCGGAAGTGGGTACGAGCAGTACTTC. Protein sequence: CASSFEFIGSGYEQYF.

The V gene is TRBV5-8, the J gene TRBJ2-2, with D perhaps TRBD1 (6 bases). Germline V gene data show CDR1 as SGHTS and CDR2 as YDEGEE. V shed 0 bases and J shed 5 bases, with 14 bases lying between them. There are 16 residues in the CDR3. DNA of the CDR3: TGTGCCAGCAGCTTGGACAGGGAAGGATGGACCGGGGAGCTGTTTTTT. It encodes CASSLDREGWTGELFF.

The rearrangement joins TRBV9 to TRBJ2-5; 8 bases fit TRBD1. The CDR3 length is 14 residues. Germline V lookup: CDR1 SGDLS, CDR2 YYNGEE. V was clipped by 3 bases and J by 5 bases; unmatched bases: 6. The CDR3 DNA sequence: TGTGCCAGCAGCGGCACAGGGGGGTGGGAGACCCAGTACTTC. Translated: CASSGTGGWETQYF.

The chain couples TRBV29-1 to TRBJ2-5; no clear D gene. CDR1 is SQVTM and CDR2 is ANQGSEA in the germline V gene. CDR3 length: 10 residues. Trimming pared 6 bases from V and 5 bases from J, leaving 7 bases between. In DNA form, the CDR3 reads TGCAGCGTCCTGGGGGAGACCCAGTACTTC. This encodes CSVLGETQYF.